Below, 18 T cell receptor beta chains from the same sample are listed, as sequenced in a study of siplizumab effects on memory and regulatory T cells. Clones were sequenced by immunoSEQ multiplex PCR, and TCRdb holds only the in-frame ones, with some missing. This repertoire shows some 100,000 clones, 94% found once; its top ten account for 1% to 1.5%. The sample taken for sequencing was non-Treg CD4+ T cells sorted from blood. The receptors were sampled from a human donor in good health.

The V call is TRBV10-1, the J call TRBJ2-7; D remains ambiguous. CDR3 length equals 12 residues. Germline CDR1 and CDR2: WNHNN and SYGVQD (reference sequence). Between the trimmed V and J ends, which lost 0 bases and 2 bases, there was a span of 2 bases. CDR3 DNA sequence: TGCGCCAGCAGTGAGTCGACCTACGAGCAGTACTTC. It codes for CASSESTYEQYF.

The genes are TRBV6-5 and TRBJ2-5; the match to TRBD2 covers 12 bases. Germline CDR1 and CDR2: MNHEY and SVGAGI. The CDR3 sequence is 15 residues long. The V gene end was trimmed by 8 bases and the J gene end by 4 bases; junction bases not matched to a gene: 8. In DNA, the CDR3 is TGTGCCAGCTGGGCTAGCGGGAGGGCCGGAGAGACCCAGTACTTC. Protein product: CASWASGRAGETQYF.

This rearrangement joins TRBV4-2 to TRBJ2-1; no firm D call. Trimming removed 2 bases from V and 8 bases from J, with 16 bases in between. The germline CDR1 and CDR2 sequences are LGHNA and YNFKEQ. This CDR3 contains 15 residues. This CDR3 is CASSQNGGSLDEQFF. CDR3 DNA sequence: TGTGCCAGCAGCCAAAACGGTGGGTCTTTGGATGAGCAGTTCTTC.

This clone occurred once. In nucleotides, the CDR3 is TGCAGCGTTGTATGGCAGGGTGGCGAGACCCAGTACTTC. It translates to CSVVWQGGETQYF. The gene calls are TRBV29-1 and TRBJ2-5; D is perhaps TRBD1 (5 bases). CDR3 length equals 13 residues. Trimming cost V 4 bases and J 5 bases, with 14 bases left between them. The germline gives CDR1 SQVTM, CDR2 ANQGSEA.

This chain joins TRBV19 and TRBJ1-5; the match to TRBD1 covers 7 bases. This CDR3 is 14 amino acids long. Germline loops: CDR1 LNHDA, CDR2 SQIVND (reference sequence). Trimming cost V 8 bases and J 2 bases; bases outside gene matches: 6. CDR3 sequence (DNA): TGTGCCAGTGCGGACAGGCGGGGCAATCAGCCCCAGCATTTT. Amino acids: CASADRRGNQPQHF.

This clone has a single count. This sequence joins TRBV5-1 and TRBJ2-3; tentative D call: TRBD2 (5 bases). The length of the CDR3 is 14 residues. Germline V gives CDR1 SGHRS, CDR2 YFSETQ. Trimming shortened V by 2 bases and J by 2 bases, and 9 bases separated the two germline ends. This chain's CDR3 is CASSFGETTDTQYF. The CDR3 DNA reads TGCGCCAGCAGCTTCGGGGAGACCACAGATACGCAGTATTTT.

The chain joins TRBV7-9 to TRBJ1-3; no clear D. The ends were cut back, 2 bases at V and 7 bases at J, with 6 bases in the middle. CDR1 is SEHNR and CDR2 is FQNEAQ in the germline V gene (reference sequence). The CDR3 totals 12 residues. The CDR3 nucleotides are TGTGCCAGCAGCTTAAATGGGAACACCATATATTTT. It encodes CASSLNGNTIYF.

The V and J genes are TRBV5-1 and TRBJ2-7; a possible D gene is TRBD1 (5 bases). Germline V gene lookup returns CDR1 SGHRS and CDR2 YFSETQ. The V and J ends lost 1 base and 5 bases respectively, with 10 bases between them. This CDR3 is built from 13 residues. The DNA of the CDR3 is TGCGCCAGCAGCTTGCCAGGGTCGGACGAGCAGTACTTC. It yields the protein CASSLPGSDEQYF.

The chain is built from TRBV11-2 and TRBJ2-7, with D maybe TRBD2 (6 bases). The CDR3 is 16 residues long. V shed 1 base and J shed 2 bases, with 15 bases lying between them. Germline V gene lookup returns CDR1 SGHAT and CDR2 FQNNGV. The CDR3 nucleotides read TGTGCCAGCAGCTTAGCCCTTGGCGGGACGACCTACGAGCAGTACTTC. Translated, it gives CASSLALGGTTYEQYF.

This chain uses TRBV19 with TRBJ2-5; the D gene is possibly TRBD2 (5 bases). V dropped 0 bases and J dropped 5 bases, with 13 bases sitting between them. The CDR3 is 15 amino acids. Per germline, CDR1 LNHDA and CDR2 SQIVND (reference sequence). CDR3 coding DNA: TGTGCCAGTAGTATAGATCCACCCTGGAGGGAGACCCAGTACTTC. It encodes CASSIDPPWRETQYF.

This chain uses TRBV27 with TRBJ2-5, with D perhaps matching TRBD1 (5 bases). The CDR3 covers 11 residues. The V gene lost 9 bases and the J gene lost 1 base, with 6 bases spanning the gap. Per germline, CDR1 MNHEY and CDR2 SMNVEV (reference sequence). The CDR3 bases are TGTGCCAGTGACAGCCAAGAGACCCAGTACTTC. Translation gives CASDSQETQYF.

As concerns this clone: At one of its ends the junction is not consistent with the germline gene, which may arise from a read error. The CDR3, as DNA: TGTGCCAGTAGTCTAGACACCGGGACAGCCACCATGAACACTGAAGCTTTCTTT. The encoded protein is CASSLDTGTATMNTEAFF. The chain recombines TRBV19 with TRBJ1-1, with 7 bases identical to TRBD1. There are 18 residues in the CDR3. Germline CDR1 and CDR2: LNHDA and SQIVND (reference sequence).

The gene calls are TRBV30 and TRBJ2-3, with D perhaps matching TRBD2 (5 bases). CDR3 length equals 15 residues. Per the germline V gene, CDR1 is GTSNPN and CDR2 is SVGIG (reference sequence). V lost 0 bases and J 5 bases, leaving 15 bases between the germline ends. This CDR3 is CAWSVGSGDLDTQYF. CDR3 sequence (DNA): TGTGCCTGGAGTGTTGGGTCCGGGGATTTAGATACGCAGTATTTT.

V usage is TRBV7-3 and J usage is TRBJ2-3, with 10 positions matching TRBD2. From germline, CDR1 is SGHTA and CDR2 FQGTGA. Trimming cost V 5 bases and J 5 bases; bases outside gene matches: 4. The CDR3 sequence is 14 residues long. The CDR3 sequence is CASSTSGVEDTQYF. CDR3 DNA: TGTGCCAGCAGCACTAGCGGGGTGGAAGATACGCAGTATTTT.

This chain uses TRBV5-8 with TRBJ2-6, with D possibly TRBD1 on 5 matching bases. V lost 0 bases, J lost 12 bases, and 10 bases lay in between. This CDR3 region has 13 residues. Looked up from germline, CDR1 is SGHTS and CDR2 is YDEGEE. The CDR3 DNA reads TGTGCCAGCAGCTTGGGGACATCCCGCGTCCTGACTTTC. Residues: CASSLGTSRVLTF.

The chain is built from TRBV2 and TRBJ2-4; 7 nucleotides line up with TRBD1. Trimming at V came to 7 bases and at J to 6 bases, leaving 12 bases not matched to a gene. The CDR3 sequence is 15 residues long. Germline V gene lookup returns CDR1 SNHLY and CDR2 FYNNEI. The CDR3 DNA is TGTGCCAGCACCAGGGGGACGGGGAGAGGAAACATTCAGTACTTC. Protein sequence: CASTRGTGRGNIQYF.

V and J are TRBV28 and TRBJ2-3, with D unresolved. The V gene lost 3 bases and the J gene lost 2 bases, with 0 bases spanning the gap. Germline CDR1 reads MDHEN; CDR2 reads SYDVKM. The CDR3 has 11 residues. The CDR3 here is CASSFTDTQYF. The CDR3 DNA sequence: TGTGCCAGCAGTTTCACAGATACGCAGTATTTT.

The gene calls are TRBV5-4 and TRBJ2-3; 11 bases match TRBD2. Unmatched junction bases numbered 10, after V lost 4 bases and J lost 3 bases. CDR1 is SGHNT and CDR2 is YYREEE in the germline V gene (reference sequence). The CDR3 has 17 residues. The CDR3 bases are TGTGCCAGCAGCGCCGGGACTAGCGGCTTCGGGACAGATACGCAGTATTTT. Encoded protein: CASSAGTSGFGTDTQYF.